The rows below give T cell receptor beta chains drawn from one sample of a study of T cells after yellow fever vaccination. TCRdb itself ran the 5' RACE reads through MiXCR, one entry per CDR3 protein. Of under 600,000 distinct CDR3 sequences listed, 20% to 25% are singletons. The sequencing here drew on PBMCs, taken about 21 days after the first yellow fever vaccination. The receptors were sampled from a man aged 18 to 29 who received the YFV17D yellow fever vaccine. CDR3s include the opening cysteine and the closing phenylalanine or tryptophan. Fields, in order: J gene, clone size, D gene, V gene, CDR3 protein, CDR3 DNA. The D gene is left open where the match is weak. Where a row states a size, it is once, few, many or the class of an expanded clone; other rows omit it.

TRBJ2-2,NA,NA,TRBV3-1,CASWNANTGELFF,TGTGCCAGTTGGAACGCGAACACCGGGGAGCTGTTTTTT
TRBJ1-6,NA,NA,TRBV2,CASIGDKYSYNSPLHF,TGTGCCAGCATAGGGGACAAGTACTCCTATAATTCACCCCTCCACTTT
TRBJ2-1,many,TRBD2,TRBV7-2,CASSTSGGSYNEQFF,TGTGCCAGCAGCACGAGCGGGGGCTCCTACAATGAGCAGTTCTTC
TRBJ1-6,NA,NA,TRBV25-1,CASSEGVQYNSPLHF,TGTGCCAGCAGTGAGGGCGTACAGTATAATTCACCCCTCCACTTT
TRBJ2-4,NA,NA,TRBV2,CASSDRQKKNIQYF,TGTGCCAGCAGTGATCGACAGAAGAAAAACATTCAGTACTTC
TRBJ1-2,few,NA,TRBV18,CASSPSTDYGYTF,TGTGCCAGCTCACCATCGACGGACTATGGCTACACCTTC
TRBJ1-2,NA,TRBD1,TRBV20-1,CSARTGGGYGYTF,TGCAGTGCTCGGACAGGGGGCGGCTATGGCTACACCTTC
TRBJ1-1,few,TRBD1,TRBV29-1,CSVGTGGVRAFF,TGCAGCGTCGGGACAGGCGGCGTGAGAGCTTTCTTT
TRBJ2-7,few,NA,TRBV6-6,CASSYPGDYEQYF,TGTGCCAGCAGTTACCCTGGAGACTACGAGCAGTACTTC
TRBJ1-2,NA,NA,TRBV29-1,CSVGGVWGYGYTF,TGCAGCGTCGGGGGAGTTTGGGGCTATGGCTACACCTTC
TRBJ2-3,NA,NA,TRBV4-1,CASSQEWTTSTDTQYF,TGCGCCAGCAGCCAAGAGTGGACAACTAGCACAGATACGCAGTATTTT
TRBJ2-1,NA,NA,TRBV12-3/TRBV12-4,CASRLNLAAVNEQFF,TGTGCCAGCAGACTAAACCTGGCGGCGGTTAATGAGCAGTTCTTC
TRBJ2-7,NA,TRBD2,TRBV28,CAANGGGLNSYEQYF,TGTGCCGCCAACGGGGGGGGCCTTAACTCCTACGAGCAGTACTTC
TRBJ1-1,NA,NA,TRBV30,CACIRGNTEAFF,TGTGCCTGTATTAGGGGGAACACTGAAGCTTTCTTT
TRBJ2-6,once,NA,TRBV7-9,CASSLASLRSGANVLTF,TGTGCCAGCAGCTTAGCAAGTCTGCGCTCTGGGGCCAACGTCCTGACTTTC
TRBJ1-2,few,TRBD1,TRBV27,CASRKDRGGYTF,TGTGCCAGTCGAAAGGACAGGGGAGGCTACACCTTC
TRBJ1-1,many,NA,TRBV5-1,CASSLGWDTEAFF,TGCGCCAGCAGCTTGGGCTGGGACACTGAAGCTTTCTTT
TRBJ1-2,NA,NA,TRBV20-1,CSASAGSANYGYTF,TGCAGTGCTAGCGCAGGGAGTGCAAACTATGGCTACACCTTC
TRBJ2-5,few,TRBD2,TRBV4-3,CASSQVWASGETQYF,TGCGCCAGCAGCCAAGTTTGGGCTAGCGGGGAGACCCAGTACTTC
TRBJ2-3,NA,NA,TRBV7-2,CASSLRRLEDTQYF,TGTGCCAGCAGCTTAAGGAGACTAGAGGATACGCAGTATTTT
TRBJ2-2,NA,NA,TRBV4-1,CASSQLPATNTGELFF,TGCGCCAGCAGCCAACTGCCAGCGACGAACACCGGGGAGCTGTTTTTT
TRBJ1-4,NA,TRBD1,TRBV5-4,CASSEGQYNEKLFF,TGTGCCAGCAGCGAGGGACAGTATAATGAAAAACTGTTTTTT
TRBJ1-2,NA,NA,TRBV6-2/TRBV6-3,CASSYSLGTGGYTF,TGTGCCAGCAGTTACTCTTTGGGGACCGGCGGCTACACCTTC
TRBJ2-1,NA,NA,TRBV4-3,CASSQVFLSSYNEQFF,TGCGCCAGCAGCCAAGTTTTCCTTAGCTCCTACAATGAGCAGTTCTTC
TRBJ2-3,once,TRBD1,TRBV12-5,CASGLGIGQGFPDTQYF,TGTGCTAGTGGTTTGGGCATCGGACAGGGGTTTCCGGATACGCAGTATTTT
TRBJ2-2,few,TRBD1,TRBV19,CASSPDRAPWTGELFF,TGTGCCAGTAGTCCCGACAGGGCTCCGTGGACCGGGGAGCTGTTTTTT
TRBJ1-1,NA,NA,TRBV20-1,CSARGAWPFMNTEAFF,TGCAGTGCTAGAGGGGCATGGCCGTTTATGAACACTGAAGCTTTCTTT
TRBJ2-3,NA,TRBD1,TRBV24-1,CATSEGVAQGSQYF,TGTGCCACCAGTGAAGGGGTTGCACAGGGGTCGCAGTATTTT
TRBJ2-3,few,TRBD2,TRBV6-5,CASSYRSDTGGRTDTQYF,TGTGCCAGCAGTTACAGGAGTGATACGGGGGGGCGGACAGATACGCAGTATTTT
TRBJ2-2,many,TRBD1,TRBV5-1,CASSFTGTENTGELFF,TGCGCCAGCAGCTTTACCGGGACAGAAAACACCGGGGAGCTGTTTTTT
TRBJ2-1,NA,NA,TRBV11-2,CASSLVVSHEQFF,TGTGCCAGCAGCTTAGTAGTCTCCCATGAGCAGTTCTTC